The following is a T cell receptor (beta chain) sequence with its context. The sample comes from a study of immune evolution from preneoplasia to lung adenocarcinoma. Generated by immunoSEQ multiplex PCR, the TCRdb table keeps only in-frame clones and is missing some. This table holds approximately 9,300 clones, roughly three quarters found once. V lost 1 base, J lost 0 bases, and 6 bases lay in between. This CDR3 has 14 amino acids. Germline V gene data show CDR1 as SGHVS and CDR2 as FQNEAQ. Each case's diagnosis was confirmed by two pathologists on H&E. After pathologic assessment, macro-dissection selected premalignant or tumor cells for extraction.

V and J are TRBV7-8 and TRBJ1-1, with no clear D. Material: FFPE lung adenocarcinoma in situ tissue. The clonotype was recovered from a person of 80 years or more with lung adenocarcinoma. The CDR3 reads CASSLVQVNTEAFF. The CDR3 DNA reads as TGTGCCAGCAGCTTAGTTCAGGTGAACACTGAAGCTTTCTTT.